This T cell receptor beta chain was profiled in a study of cytomegalovirus exposure and HLA in healthy donors. Study-wide context: T cells numbering about 179 million yielded fewer than 140 million unique TCR beta sequences in an earlier analysis. Study-wide results and limits: Usually a TCR sequence was rare, but some public TCRs were found in many donors.

The PCR ran on 60 Vbeta and 13 Jbeta primers. Sequencing was performed with immunoSEQ multiplex PCR; in TCRdb, only in-frame clones are kept and a portion is missing. The data show fewer than 200,000 clones, about 80% seen once. This clone turned up a few times. Its specificity is not known. Sample: PBMCs. This clonotype was sampled from a young man in good health and CMV-seronegative.

CDR3 region: CASSHSSGRYEQYF. CDR3 coding DNA: TGTGCCAGCAGCCACTCTAGCGGGAGATACGAGCAGTACTTC. This rearrangement joins TRBV6-6 to TRBJ2-7; 10 bases fit TRBD2. Germline loops: CDR1 MNHNY, CDR2 SVGAGI (reference sequence). The CDR3 has 14 amino acids. Trimming took 6 bases from V and 4 from J; bases not matched to a gene: 6.